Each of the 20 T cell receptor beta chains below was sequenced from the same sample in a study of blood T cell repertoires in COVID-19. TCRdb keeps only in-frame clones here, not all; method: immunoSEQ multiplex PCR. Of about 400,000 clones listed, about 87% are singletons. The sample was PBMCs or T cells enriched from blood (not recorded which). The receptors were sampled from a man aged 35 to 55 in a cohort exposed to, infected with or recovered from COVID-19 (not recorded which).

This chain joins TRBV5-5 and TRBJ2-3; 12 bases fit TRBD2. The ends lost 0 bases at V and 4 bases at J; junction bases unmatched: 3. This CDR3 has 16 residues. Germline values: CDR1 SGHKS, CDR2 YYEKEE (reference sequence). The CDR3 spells CASSLAASGRADTQYF. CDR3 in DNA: TGTGCCAGCAGCTTGGCGGCTAGCGGGAGGGCAGATACGCAGTATTTT.

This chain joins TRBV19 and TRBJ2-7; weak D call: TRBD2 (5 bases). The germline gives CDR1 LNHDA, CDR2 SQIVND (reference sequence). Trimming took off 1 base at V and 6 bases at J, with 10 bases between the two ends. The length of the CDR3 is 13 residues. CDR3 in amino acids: CASSIGTLGEQYF. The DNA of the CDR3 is TGTGCCAGTAGTATAGGGACTCTGGGCGAGCAGTACTTC.

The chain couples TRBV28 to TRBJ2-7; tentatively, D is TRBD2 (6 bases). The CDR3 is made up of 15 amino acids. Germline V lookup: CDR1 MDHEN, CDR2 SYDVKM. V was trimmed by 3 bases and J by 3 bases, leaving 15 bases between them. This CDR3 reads CASSFGGTGNYEQYF. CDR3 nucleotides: TGTGCCAGCAGTTTTGGGGGGACTGGGAACTACGAGCAGTACTTC. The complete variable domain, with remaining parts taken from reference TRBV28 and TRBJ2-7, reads DVKVTQSSRYLVKRTGEKVFLECVQDMDHENMFWYRQDPGLGLRLIYFSYDVKMKEKGDIPEGYSVSREKKERFSLILESASTNQTSMYLCASSFGGTGNYEQYFGPGTRLTVT.

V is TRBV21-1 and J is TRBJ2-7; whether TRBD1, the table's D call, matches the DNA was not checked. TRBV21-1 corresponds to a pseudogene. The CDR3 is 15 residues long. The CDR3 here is CASSKLGHVYYEQYF. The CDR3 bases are TGTGCCAGCAGCAAACTGGGACACGTGTACTACGAGCAGTACTTC.

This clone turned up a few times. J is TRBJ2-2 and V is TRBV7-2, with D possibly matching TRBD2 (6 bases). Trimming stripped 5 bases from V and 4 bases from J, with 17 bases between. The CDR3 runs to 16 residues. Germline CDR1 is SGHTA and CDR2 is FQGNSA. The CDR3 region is CASSKWGGRGTGELFF. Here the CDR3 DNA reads TGTGCCAGCAGCAAGTGGGGAGGACGTGGCACCGGGGAGCTGTTTTTT.

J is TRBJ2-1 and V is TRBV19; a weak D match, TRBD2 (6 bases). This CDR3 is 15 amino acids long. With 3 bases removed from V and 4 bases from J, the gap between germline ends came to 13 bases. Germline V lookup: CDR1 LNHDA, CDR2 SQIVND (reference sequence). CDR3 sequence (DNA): TGTGCCAGTAGTATTGGAGGGATCGGATACAATGAGCAGTTCTTC. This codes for CASSIGGIGYNEQFF.

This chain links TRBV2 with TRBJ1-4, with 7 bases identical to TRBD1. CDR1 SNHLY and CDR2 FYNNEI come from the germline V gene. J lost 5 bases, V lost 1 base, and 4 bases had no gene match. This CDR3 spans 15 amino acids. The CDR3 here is CASSEEGGGNEKLFF. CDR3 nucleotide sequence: TGTGCCAGCAGTGAAGAAGGGGGCGGGAATGAAAAACTGTTTTTT.

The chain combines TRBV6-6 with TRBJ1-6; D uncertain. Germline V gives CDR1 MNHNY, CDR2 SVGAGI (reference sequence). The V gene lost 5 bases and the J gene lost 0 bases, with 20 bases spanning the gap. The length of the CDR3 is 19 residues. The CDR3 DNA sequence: TGTGCCAGCAGTCTGGGCCTGAGTTACATGAGCTCCTATAATTCACCCCTCCACTTT. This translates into CASSLGLSYMSSYNSPLHF.

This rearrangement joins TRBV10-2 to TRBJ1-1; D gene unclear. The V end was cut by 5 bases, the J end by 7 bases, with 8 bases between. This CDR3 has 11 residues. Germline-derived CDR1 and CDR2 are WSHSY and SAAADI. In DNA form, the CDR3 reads TGCGCCAGCAGTCCGGGTAATGAAGCTTTCTTT. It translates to CASSPGNEAFF.

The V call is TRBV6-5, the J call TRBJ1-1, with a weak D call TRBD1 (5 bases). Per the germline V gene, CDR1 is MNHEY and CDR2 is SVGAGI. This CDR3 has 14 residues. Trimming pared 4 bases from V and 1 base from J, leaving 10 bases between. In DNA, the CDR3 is TGTGCCAGCAGTTCCGGCGGACAGAACACTGAAGCTTTCTTT. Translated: CASSSGGQNTEAFF.

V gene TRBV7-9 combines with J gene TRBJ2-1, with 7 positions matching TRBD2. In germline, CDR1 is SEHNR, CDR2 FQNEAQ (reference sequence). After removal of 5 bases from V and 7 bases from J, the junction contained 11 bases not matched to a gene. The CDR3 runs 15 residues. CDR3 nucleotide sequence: TGTGCCAGCAGCCCCTGGCGGGGGACGACTAATGAGCAGTTCTTC. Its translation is CASSPWRGTTNEQFF. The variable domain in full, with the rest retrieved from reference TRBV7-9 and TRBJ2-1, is DTGVSQNPRHKITKRGQNVTFRCDPISEHNRLYWYRQTLGQGPEFLTYFQNEAQLEKSRLLSDRFSAERPKGSFSTLEIQRTEQGDSAMYLCASSPWRGTTNEQFFGPGTRLTVL.

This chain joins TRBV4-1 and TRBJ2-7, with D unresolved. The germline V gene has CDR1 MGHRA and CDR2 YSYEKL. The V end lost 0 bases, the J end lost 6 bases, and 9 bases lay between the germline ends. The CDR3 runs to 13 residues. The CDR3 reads CASSQDRTGEQYF. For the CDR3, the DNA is TGCGCCAGCAGCCAAGATCGTACTGGCGAGCAGTACTTC.

The CDR3 protein is CASSEGVPREQFF. In DNA form, the CDR3 reads TGTGCCAGCAGTGAAGGGGTCCCCAGGGAGCAGTTCTTC. The chain couples TRBV6-1 to TRBJ2-1; the D is unclear. The V gene's germline CDR1 is MNHNS and CDR2 SASEGT. The CDR3 is made up of 13 amino acids. V was cut by 1 base and J by 10 bases, with 11 bases left in between.

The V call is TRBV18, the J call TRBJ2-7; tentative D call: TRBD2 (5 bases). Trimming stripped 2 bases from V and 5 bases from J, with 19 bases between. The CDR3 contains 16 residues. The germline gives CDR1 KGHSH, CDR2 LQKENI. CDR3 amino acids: CASSPFRGPDGDEQYF. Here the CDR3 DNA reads TGTGCCAGCTCACCATTTCGCGGGCCCGACGGTGACGAGCAGTACTTC.

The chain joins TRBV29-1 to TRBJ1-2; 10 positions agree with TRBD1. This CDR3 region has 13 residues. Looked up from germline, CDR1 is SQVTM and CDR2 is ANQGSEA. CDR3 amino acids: CAQTGGGTSGYTF. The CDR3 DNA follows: TGCGCACAGACAGGGGGCGGGACGAGTGGCTACACCTTC.

CDR3 bases: TGTGCCAGCAGCCATGACGACTTTGGCTACACCTTC. It yields the protein CASSHDDFGYTF. The J gene is TRBJ1-2, the V gene TRBV7-8, with D uncertain. The CDR3 runs to 12 residues. CDR1 SGHVS and CDR2 FQNEAQ come from the germline V gene. Trimming stripped 5 bases from V and 7 bases from J, with 11 bases between.

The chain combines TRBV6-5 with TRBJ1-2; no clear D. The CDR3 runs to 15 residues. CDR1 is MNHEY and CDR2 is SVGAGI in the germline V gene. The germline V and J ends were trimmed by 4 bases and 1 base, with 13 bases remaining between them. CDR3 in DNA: TGTGCCAGCAGTTTGCTACGTTCCGATAACTATGGCTACACCTTC. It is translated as CASSLLRSDNYGYTF.

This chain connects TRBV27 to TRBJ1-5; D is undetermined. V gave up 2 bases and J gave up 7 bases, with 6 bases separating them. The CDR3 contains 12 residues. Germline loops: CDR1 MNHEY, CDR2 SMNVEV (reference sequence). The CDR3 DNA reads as TGTGCCAGCAGTTTAGAGGGCCAGCCCCAGCATTTT. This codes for CASSLEGQPQHF.

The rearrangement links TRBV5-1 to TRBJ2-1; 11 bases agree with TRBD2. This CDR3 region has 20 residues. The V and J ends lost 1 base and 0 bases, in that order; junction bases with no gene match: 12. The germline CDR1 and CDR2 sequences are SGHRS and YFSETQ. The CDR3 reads CASSLPSGTSGAGSYNEQFF. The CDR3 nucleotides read TGCGCCAGCAGCTTGCCTTCTGGGACTAGCGGAGCAGGCTCCTACAATGAGCAGTTCTTC.

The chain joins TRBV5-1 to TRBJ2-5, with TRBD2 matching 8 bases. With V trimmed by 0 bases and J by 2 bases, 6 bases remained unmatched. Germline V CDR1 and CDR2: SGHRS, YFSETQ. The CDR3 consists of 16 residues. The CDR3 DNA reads TGCGCCAGCAGCTTGGTAGTAGCGGGGACGCAAGAGACCCAGTACTTC. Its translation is CASSLVVAGTQETQYF. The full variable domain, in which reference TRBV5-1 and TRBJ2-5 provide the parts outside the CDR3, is KAGVTQTPRYLIKTRGQQVTLSCSPISGHRSVSWYQQTPGQGLQFLFEYFSETQRNKGNFPGRFSGRQFSNSRSEMNVSTLELGDSALYLCASSLVVAGTQETQYFGPGTRLLVL.